The 28 T cell receptor beta chains given below trace back to one sample, sequenced in a study of blood T cell repertoires in COVID-19. Here immunoSEQ multiplex PCR was the method, and the copy in TCRdb shows in-frame clones only, minus some. The table has some 180,000 clones, approximately 88% seen once. The sample taken for sequencing was peripheral blood. The receptors were gathered from a man in his forties with acute or convalescent COVID-19.

V usage is TRBV5-1 and J usage is TRBJ1-1, with D tentatively TRBD1 (5 bases). The germline CDR1 and CDR2 sequences are SGHRS and YFSETQ. This CDR3 comprises 13 residues. The ends were cut back, 0 bases at V and 5 bases at J, with 8 bases in the middle. CDR3: CASSLGGETEAFF. The CDR3 nucleotides are TGCGCCAGCAGCTTGGGGGGCGAGACTGAAGCTTTCTTT. Combining the CDR3 with reference TRBV5-1 and TRBJ1-1 gives the whole variable domain KAGVTQTPRYLIKTRGQQVTLSCSPISGHRSVSWYQQTPGQGLQFLFEYFSETQRNKGNFPGRFSGRQFSNSRSEMNVSTLELGDSALYLCASSLGGETEAFFGQGTRLTVV.

The genes are TRBV27 and TRBJ1-5; D possibly corresponds to TRBD1 (6 bases). The germline V gene encodes CDR1 MNHEY and CDR2 SMNVEV (reference sequence). The CDR3 spans 13 residues. V was cut by 6 bases and J by 3 bases, with 9 bases left in between. The CDR3 sequence is CASRDSPNQPQHF. The CDR3 DNA reads TGTGCCAGCAGGGACAGCCCCAATCAGCCCCAGCATTTT.

V gene TRBV5-1 combines with J gene TRBJ1-2, with D possibly TRBD1 on 5 matching bases. Per the germline V gene, CDR1 is SGHRS and CDR2 is YFSETQ. V was clipped by 0 bases and J by 7 bases, with 16 bases between them. The CDR3 totals 15 residues. The CDR3 DNA reads as TGCGCCAGCAGCTTGGCCGGTCAGGGAAGGGGTGGCTACACCTTC. This translates into CASSLAGQGRGGYTF.

The genes are TRBV6-5 and TRBJ1-5; TRBD1 agrees at 11 bases. The CDR3 is 14 amino acids. The V segment lost 6 bases and the J segment 6 bases; nucleotides outside the gene matches: 4. Germline V gene sequence: CDR1 MNHEY, CDR2 SVGAGI. The CDR3 loop is CASRDRGPSQPQHF. CDR3 nucleotide sequence: TGTGCCAGCAGGGACAGGGGGCCGAGTCAGCCCCAGCATTTT.

The chain joins TRBV27 to TRBJ2-7, with TRBD1 matching 8 bases. The length of the CDR3 is 17 residues. CDR1 is MNHEY and CDR2 is SMNVEV in the germline V gene (reference sequence). Germline trimming cut 3 bases from V and 4 bases from J; bases unmatched to any gene: 14. The CDR3 reads CASSFQIQGAQMYEQYF. The DNA of the CDR3 is TGTGCCAGCAGTTTCCAAATCCAGGGGGCGCAGATGTACGAGCAGTACTTC.

This sequence joins TRBV20-1 and TRBJ2-7; a weak D match, TRBD2 (6 bases). Trimming left V 3 bases short and J 3 bases short, with 21 bases between. CDR1 and CDR2 from the germline V gene are DFQATT and SNEGSKA (reference sequence). There are 16 residues in the CDR3. As DNA, the CDR3 is TGCAGTGCTAGTAAGGGAGGCCCGACACTAAACTACGAGCAGTACTTC. This sequence encodes CSASKGGPTLNYEQYF.

The chain uses TRBV18 and TRBJ2-2, with D possibly TRBD2 on 5 matching bases. V was cut by 2 bases and J by 2 bases, with 12 bases left in between. CDR1 and CDR2 (germline): KGHSH, LQKENI. This CDR3 has 16 residues. In DNA, the CDR3 is TGTGCCAGCTCACCATCGCACAGCGGAAACACCGGGGAGCTGTTTTTT. This sequence encodes CASSPSHSGNTGELFF.

This clone was detected only a few times. This chain links TRBV6-1 with TRBJ1-5, with TRBD1 matching 10 bases. Germline V gene data show CDR1 as MNHNS and CDR2 as SASEGT. The CDR3 loop spans 15 amino acids. The V gene end was trimmed by 1 base and the J gene end by 6 bases; junction bases not matched to a gene: 3. The CDR3 DNA reads TGTGCCAGCAGTGAAGGGACAGGGGGTTTTCAGCCCCAGCATTTT. This sequence encodes CASSEGTGGFQPQHF.

The chain uses TRBV3-1 (or the pseudogene TRBV3-2) and TRBJ2-2; 9 nucleotides align to TRBD2. Germline CDR1 reads LGHDT; CDR2 reads YNNKEL (reference sequence). The CDR3 runs to 17 residues. Trimming took 5 bases from V and 1 from J; bases not matched to a gene: 8. The CDR3 region has the DNA TGTGCCAGCAGCTCCCTACCTAGCGGGGTGAACACCGGGGAGCTGTTTTTT. It is translated as CASSSLPSGVNTGELFF.

V gene TRBV11-2 combines with J gene TRBJ2-1; D is uncertain. CDR3 length equals 16 residues. CDR1 is SGHAT and CDR2 is FQNNGV in the germline V gene. V was clipped by 4 bases and J by 0 bases, with 13 bases between them. CDR3 sequence (DNA): TGTGCCAGCAGCTCAAAGAGGCCTAGCTCCTACAATGAGCAGTTCTTC. It encodes CASSSKRPSSYNEQFF.

The chain uses TRBV3-1 (or the pseudogene TRBV3-2) and TRBJ2-7, with TRBD2 identical over 7 bases. Germline lookup yields CDR1 LGHDT and CDR2 YNNKEL (reference sequence). The CDR3 contains 12 residues. Trimming took 4 bases from V and 4 from J; bases not matched to a gene: 1. CDR3 DNA: TGTGCCAGCAGCCTCGGGAGGTACGAGCAGTACTTC. Its translation: CASSLGRYEQYF.

This clone was found once. The chain joins TRBV5-1 to TRBJ1-1; D ambiguous. The CDR3 loop spans 13 amino acids. The germline gives CDR1 SGHRS, CDR2 YFSETQ. V dropped 5 bases and J dropped 3 bases, with 11 bases sitting between them. CDR3 region: CASRSGRDTEAFF. The CDR3 region has the DNA TGCGCCAGCAGATCCGGGAGGGACACTGAAGCTTTCTTT.

V gene TRBV10-1 combines with J gene TRBJ2-3; 10 bases fit TRBD2. The V gene end was trimmed by 3 bases and the J gene end by 0 bases; junction bases not matched to a gene: 12. The V gene's germline CDR1 is WNHNN and CDR2 SYGVQD (reference sequence). The CDR3 has 19 amino acids. CDR3 sequence (DNA): TGCGCCAGCAGTGACCCCAGGACTAGCGGAGGAACTAGCACAGATACGCAGTATTTT. Its translation is CASSDPRTSGGTSTDTQYF.

V usage is TRBV6-1 and J usage is TRBJ1-1, with D uncertain. There are 15 residues in the CDR3. V lost 0 bases and J lost 0, with 8 bases in between. Germline V gene lookup returns CDR1 MNHNS and CDR2 SASEGT. CDR3 sequence (DNA): TGTGCCAGCAGTGAAGCGAACAGCATGAACACTGAAGCTTTCTTT. It codes for CASSEANSMNTEAFF.

J is TRBJ2-3 and V is TRBV6-1, with TRBD2 matching 8 bases. The junction had 9 bases not matched to a gene; V was cut back by 4 bases and J by 0 bases. The CDR3 extends over 17 amino acids. Germline CDR1 MNHNS, CDR2 SASEGT. CDR3 amino acids: CASSVSAGGGSTDTQYF. The CDR3 DNA reads as TGTGCCAGCAGTGTCTCGGCCGGGGGGGGAAGCACAGATACGCAGTATTTT.

The J gene is TRBJ2-1, the V gene TRBV5-1; 10 bases are shared with TRBD2. Trimming at V came to 3 bases and at J to 2 bases, leaving 2 bases not matched to a gene. Germline CDR1 and CDR2: SGHRS and YFSETQ. CDR3 size: 15 residues. The CDR3 DNA is TGCGCCAGCAGCTCCCTAGCGGGGGCCTACAATGAGCAGTTCTTC. Its protein is CASSSLAGAYNEQFF.

This rearrangement joins TRBV24-1 to TRBJ2-7; D may be TRBD1 (5 bases). The germline gives CDR1 KGHDR, CDR2 SFDVKD. The CDR3 extends over 14 amino acids. V was clipped by 4 bases and J by 1 base, with 10 bases between them. The CDR3, as DNA: TGTGCCACCAGTGAAGACAGTCCTTCCTACGAGCAGTACTTC. The encoded protein is CATSEDSPSYEQYF.

CDR3 coding DNA: TGTGCCAGCAGTGAAGACAGTCAGACCCAGTACTTC. Amino acids: CASSEDSQTQYF. This chain links TRBV2 with TRBJ2-5; D not certain. This CDR3 region has 12 residues. Germline V gives CDR1 SNHLY, CDR2 FYNNEI. The V end was cut by 1 base, the J end by 6 bases, with 6 bases between.

The chain has TRBV7-9 and TRBJ1-2; 9 bases agree with TRBD1. Germline-derived CDR1 and CDR2 are SEHNR and FQNEAQ (reference sequence). There are 16 residues in the CDR3. The V gene end was trimmed by 5 bases and the J gene end by 4 bases; junction bases not matched to a gene: 11. CDR3 in DNA: TGTGCCAGCAGCCAGGGGACAGGGAGACGGAGCTATGGCTACACCTTC. Amino acids: CASSQGTGRRSYGYTF.

The chain couples TRBV5-4 to TRBJ2-1, with a weak D call TRBD2 (6 bases). V lost 4 bases and J 0 bases, leaving 17 bases between the germline ends. Germline values: CDR1 SGHNT, CDR2 YYREEE (reference sequence). The CDR3 covers 17 residues. The chain's CDR3 is CASSRPVAESSYNEQFF. In nucleotides, the CDR3 is TGTGCCAGCAGCCGCCCGGTAGCGGAGAGCTCCTACAATGAGCAGTTCTTC.

The gene calls are TRBV7-6 and TRBJ2-2, with D hard to call. The ends were cut back, 5 bases at V and 1 base at J, with 8 bases in the middle. Germline CDR1 and CDR2: SGHVS and FNYEAQ. The CDR3 has 14 amino acids. This CDR3 reads CASSLSLNTGELFF. The CDR3 bases are TGTGCCAGCAGCCTATCCTTGAACACCGGGGAGCTGTTTTTT.

This clone was found once. The rearrangement uses TRBV19 and TRBJ2-1; 9 bases are shared with TRBD2. The germline gives CDR1 LNHDA, CDR2 SQIVND (reference sequence). The CDR3 loop spans 13 amino acids. V shed 0 bases and J 12 bases; nucleotides not matched to a gene: 3. The CDR3 region is CASSIDLAGTQFF. For the CDR3, the DNA is TGTGCCAGTAGTATAGATCTAGCGGGAACGCAGTTCTTC.

The V call is TRBV3-1 (or the pseudogene TRBV3-2), the J call TRBJ2-3, with 9 bases matching TRBD2. CDR1 and CDR2 (germline): LGHDT, YNNKEL (reference sequence). V trimming: 4 bases; J trimming: 6 bases; junction bases outside the gene matches: 5. The CDR3 covers 14 residues. The CDR3 sequence: CASSLASGADTQYF. In DNA form, the CDR3 reads TGTGCCAGCAGCCTCGCTAGCGGGGCGGATACGCAGTATTTT.

V and J are TRBV5-4 and TRBJ2-1, with 7 bases matching TRBD1. Trimming removed 2 bases from V and 6 bases from J; junction bases left unmatched: 8. CDR1 is SGHNT, CDR2 YYREEE, per germline (reference sequence). This CDR3 comprises 15 residues. DNA of the CDR3: TGTGCCAGCAGCTTCCGACAGGGTTATAGCAATGAGCAGTTCTTC. Protein: CASSFRQGYSNEQFF.

The chain links TRBV19 to TRBJ1-5; 8 nucleotides agree with TRBD1. The trim removed 9 bases at V and 7 bases at J, leaving 14 bases unmatched. The germline CDR1 and CDR2 sequences are LNHDA and SQIVND (reference sequence). This CDR3 contains 15 residues. The CDR3 DNA is TGTGCCAGCCGCACCCTAGGACAGGGACGGCAGCCCCAGCATTTT. It is translated as CASRTLGQGRQPQHF.

A note on this clone: The same CDR3 also results from other DNA sequences found in this sample. The chain employs TRBV5-1 and TRBJ2-7; 10 nucleotides match TRBD1. Per germline, CDR1 SGHRS and CDR2 YFSETQ. J was trimmed by 6 bases and V by 0 bases; bases with no gene match: 0. This CDR3 comprises 13 residues. Here the CDR3 DNA reads TGCGCCAGCAGCTTGGGGGACAGGGGCGAGCAGTACTTC. It is translated as CASSLGDRGEQYF.

CDR3 in amino acids: CASSLRGQGVNEQFF. Here the CDR3 DNA reads TGTGCCAGCAGCTTAAGAGGACAGGGGGTCAATGAGCAGTTCTTC. The chain recombines TRBV7-6 with TRBJ2-1, with 10 bases lining up with TRBD1. V gave up 2 bases and J gave up 6 bases; unmatched junction bases: 4. The CDR3 is made up of 15 amino acids. Germline-derived CDR1 and CDR2 are SGHVS and FNYEAQ. Together with reference TRBV7-6 and TRBJ2-1, the CDR3 gives the full variable domain: GAGVSQSPRYKVTKRGQDVALRCDPISGHVSLYWYRQALGQGPEFLTYFNYEAQQDKSGLPNDRFSAERPEGSISTLTIQRTEQRDSAMYRCASSLRGQGVNEQFFGPGTRLTVL.

The V call is TRBV5-4, the J call TRBJ2-2; 7 nucleotides agree with TRBD2. This CDR3 is 14 amino acids long. Per the germline V gene, CDR1 is SGHNT and CDR2 is YYREEE (reference sequence). Trimming at V came to 0 bases and at J to 7 bases, leaving 3 bases not matched to a gene. The CDR3 protein is CASSLGEGYGELFF. Written as DNA, the CDR3 is TGTGCCAGCAGCTTGGGGGAGGGATACGGGGAGCTGTTTTTT. The full variable domain, with the rest looked up from reference TRBV5-4 and TRBJ2-2, is ETGVTQSPTHLIKTRGQQVTLRCSSQSGHNTVSWYQQALGQGPQFIFQYYREEENGRGNFPPRFSGLQFPNYSSELNVNALELDDSALYLCASSLGEGYGELFFGEGSRLTVL.